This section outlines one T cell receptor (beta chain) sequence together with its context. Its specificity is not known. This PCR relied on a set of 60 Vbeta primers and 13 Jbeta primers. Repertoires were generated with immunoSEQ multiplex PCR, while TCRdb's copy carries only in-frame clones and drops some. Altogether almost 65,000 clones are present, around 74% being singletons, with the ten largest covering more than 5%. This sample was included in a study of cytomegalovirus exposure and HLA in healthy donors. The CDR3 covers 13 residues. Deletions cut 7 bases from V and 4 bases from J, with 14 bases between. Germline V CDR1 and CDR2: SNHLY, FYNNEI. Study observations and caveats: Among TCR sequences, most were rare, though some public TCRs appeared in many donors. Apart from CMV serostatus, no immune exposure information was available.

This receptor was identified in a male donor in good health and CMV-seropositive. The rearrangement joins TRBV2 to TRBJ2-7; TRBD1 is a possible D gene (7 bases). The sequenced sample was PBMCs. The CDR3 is CASTETGTYEQYF. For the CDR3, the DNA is TGTGCCAGCACCGAGACAGGGACTTACGAGCAGTACTTC.